This TCR beta chain is from a study of T cell repertoires in cytomegalovirus infection. Study details: In public TCR beta signatures, there were indications of both CMV infection and matching HLA type.

Trimming pared 1 base from V and 3 bases from J, leaving 10 bases between. The CDR3 runs to 15 residues. Per the germline V gene, CDR1 is SGHVS and CDR2 is FNYEAQ. This clonotype was seen only a few times. What it binds is not known. TCRdb reanalysed the reads using MiXCR and keeps one entry per CDR3 protein. The sample has 700,000 to 850,000 distinct CDR3 sequences; roughly 33% are singletons. The receptor comes from a human donor in good health (CMV status not recorded). Some clones in this sample may be carry-over from other donors' samples. The material was cultured CD8+ T cells from PBMCs, obtained from culture after CMV antigen stimulation. The genes are TRBV7-6 and TRBJ2-1, with D perhaps given as TRBD1 or TRBD2 (5 bases each). The CDR3 DNA sequence: TGTGCCAGCAGCTTAGGGGACGGAGTCTACAATGAGCAGTTCTTC. Translating gives CASSLGDGVYNEQFF.